Presented here are 8 T cell receptor beta chains from one specimen sequenced in a study of vaccination effects on CD4 cells after COVID-19. Viral peptide pool expansion of antigen-specific CD4+ T cells preceded sequencing in the ViraFEST assay. Culture proceeded for nine to ten days, and CD4+ T cells were then isolated. Nucleocapsid antibodies were negative in the vaccine recipients, who had never had SARS-CoV-2 infection. The table came from immunoSEQ multiplex PCR; TCRdb's copy has only in-frame clones and leaves some out. The repertoire holds some 22,000 clones, with 71% as singletons. The antigens of these receptors remain unknown. Material: CD4+ T cells from PBMCs cultured with HCoV-OC43 spike peptides, obtained before COVID-19 vaccination. Subset defined: HCoV-OC43 spike overlapping peptide pool stimulation. Receptors were obtained from a human donor who received a COVID-19 vaccine.

This chain links TRBV2 with TRBJ2-3; 9 nucleotides line up with TRBD2. Germline V gene lookup returns CDR1 SNHLY and CDR2 FYNNEI. After removal of 5 bases from V and 4 bases from J, the junction contained 7 bases not matched to a gene. This CDR3 has 15 residues. In nucleotides, the CDR3 is TGTGCCAGCAGTAGTGAGGCGGGGGGGGCAGATACGCAGTATTTT. The encoded protein is CASSSEAGGADTQYF.

This rearrangement joins TRBV6-5 to TRBJ2-3; 8 nucleotides line up with TRBD2. CDR1 and CDR2 from the germline V gene are MNHEY and SVGAGI. The J segment lost 1 base and the V segment lost 2 bases, leaving 2 bases of the junction unmatched. The CDR3 length is 15 residues. The CDR3 reads CASSYAGGGTDTQYF. CDR3 DNA: TGTGCCAGCAGTTACGCGGGGGGCGGCACAGATACGCAGTATTTT.

The gene calls are TRBV12-3 or TRBV12-4 and TRBJ2-2, with D unclear. The CDR3 sequence is 13 residues long. Trimming pared 7 bases from V and 4 bases from J, leaving 10 bases between. CDR3 nucleotides: TGTGCCAGCAAACAGCGTGCCACCGGGGAGCTGTTTTTT. Its translation is CASKQRATGELFF.

This chain links TRBV29-1 with TRBJ2-7; 9 bases agree with TRBD1. The J segment lost 2 bases and the V segment lost 4 bases, leaving 3 bases of the junction unmatched. This CDR3 region has 13 residues. From germline, CDR1 is SQVTM and CDR2 ANQGSEA. The CDR3 is CSVVWTGAYEQYF. CDR3 nucleotides: TGCAGCGTTGTGTGGACAGGGGCCTACGAGCAGTACTTC.

V usage is TRBV2 and J usage is TRBJ1-2, with D perhaps TRBD1 (6 bases). Germline values: CDR1 SNHLY, CDR2 FYNNEI. The CDR3 loop spans 16 amino acids. Trimming pared 5 bases from V and 3 bases from J, leaving 19 bases between. The CDR3 nucleotides read TGTGCCAGCAGTCAGATTCTGAGACAGGCATACTATGGCTACACCTTC. Translating gives CASSQILRQAYYGYTF.

This chain links TRBV21-1 with TRBJ2-5; TRBD1 is the table's D call, not checked against the DNA. TRBV21-1 is tagged as a pseudogene. The CDR3 is made up of 14 amino acids. CDR3: CASSKCRQQETQYF. The CDR3 DNA reads as TGTGCCAGCAGCAAGTGTAGACAGCAAGAGACCCAGTACTTC.

This clone came up a few times. The rearrangement joins TRBV5-1 to TRBJ1-1; the match to TRBD1 covers 9 bases. Germline loops: CDR1 SGHRS, CDR2 YFSETQ. The CDR3 has 15 residues. The V segment lost 3 bases and the J segment 4 bases; nucleotides outside the gene matches: 7. CDR3 residues: CASSSGTGSGTEAFF. CDR3 nucleotide sequence: TGCGCCAGCAGCTCTGGGACAGGGTCGGGCACTGAAGCTTTCTTT.

The chain has TRBV27 and TRBJ1-6; TRBD1 agrees at 9 bases. Germline trimming cut 7 bases from V and 10 bases from J; bases unmatched to any gene: 11. Germline V gives CDR1 MNHEY, CDR2 SMNVEV (reference sequence). This CDR3 region has 15 residues. In nucleotides, the CDR3 is TGTGCCAGCACCTCTCTCGGGACAGGGTTGTCACCCCTCCACTTT. Amino acid sequence: CASTSLGTGLSPLHF.